These T cell receptor beta chains were read from a single sample in a study of blood T cell repertoires in COVID-19. The protocol was immunoSEQ multiplex PCR, while the TCRdb copy is restricted to in-frame clones and leaves out a portion. The profile shows about 130,000 clones, roughly 86% of them singletons. Sample: peripheral blood. These receptors came from a human donor in a cohort sampled during active COVID-19. The CDR3 runs from the conserved cysteine through the conserved F or W. The order of the fields is V gene, J gene, CDR3 protein.

v_gene: TRBV11-1
j_gene: TRBJ2-7
CDR3aa: CASSSGAGTGASQYF

v_gene: TRBV27
j_gene: TRBJ2-2
CDR3aa: CASSLAPQGSTGELFF

v_gene: TRBV11-2
j_gene: TRBJ2-5
CDR3aa: CASSRGAEETQYF

v_gene: TRBV9
j_gene: TRBJ2-5
CDR3aa: CASSAATVQETQYF

v_gene: TRBV5-6
j_gene: TRBJ2-7
CDR3aa: CASRSSRDSRHEQYF

v_gene: TRBV27
j_gene: TRBJ2-7
CDR3aa: CASSLASGSSEQYF

v_gene: TRBV3-1/TRBV3-2
j_gene: TRBJ1-4
CDR3aa: CASSSSTMGLNEKLFF

v_gene: TRBV12-3/TRBV12-4
j_gene: TRBJ1-2
CDR3aa: CASSLRQSQGYTF

v_gene: TRBV5-1
j_gene: TRBJ2-7
CDR3aa: CASSLFGQRYEQYF

v_gene: TRBV4-1
j_gene: TRBJ1-3
CDR3aa: CASSQATPSPSGNTIYF

v_gene: TRBV19
j_gene: TRBJ2-7
CDR3aa: CASSIDGQGYSLYEQYF

v_gene: TRBV6-6
j_gene: TRBJ1-2
CDR3aa: CASSPRTVDGYTF

v_gene: TRBV5-6
j_gene: TRBJ2-5
CDR3aa: CASSLPPGLETQYF

v_gene: TRBV28
j_gene: TRBJ1-5
CDR3aa: CASSSGIQPQHF

v_gene: TRBV5-1
j_gene: TRBJ1-4
CDR3aa: CASSLATGGFAEKLFF

v_gene: TRBV5-1
j_gene: TRBJ2-5
CDR3aa: CASRSDGGSGETQYF

v_gene: TRBV6-5
j_gene: TRBJ2-2
CDR3aa: CASRRDIFPGELFF

v_gene: TRBV30
j_gene: TRBJ1-6
CDR3aa: CAWTGTGTSSYNSPLHF

v_gene: TRBV11-2
j_gene: TRBJ2-7
CDR3aa: CASSLLQGYEQYF

v_gene: TRBV7-9
j_gene: TRBJ1-3
CDR3aa: CASSSGDSGNTIYF

v_gene: TRBV2
j_gene: TRBJ2-5
CDR3aa: CASSERAGGGETQYF

v_gene: TRBV28
j_gene: TRBJ1-2
CDR3aa: CASSLSPSGYTF

v_gene: TRBV4-1
j_gene: TRBJ1-1
CDR3aa: CASSQATGSTRNTEAFF

v_gene: TRBV15
j_gene: TRBJ2-1
CDR3aa: CATSWGDMYNEQFF

v_gene: TRBV11-2
j_gene: TRBJ2-3
CDR3aa: CASSLGVNTDTQYF